This TCR beta chain came from a study of blood T cell repertoires in COVID-19. Study information: Collection of acute and convalescent COVID-19 samples took place in the United States, Italy and Spain.

Germline CDR1 and CDR2: SNHLY and FYNNEI. With V trimmed by 2 bases and J by 5 bases, 17 bases remained unmatched. This CDR3 is built from 19 residues. Sequencing was performed with immunoSEQ multiplex PCR; in TCRdb, only in-frame clones are kept and a portion is missing. The sample has tens of thousands of clones, 90% to 95% seen once. This chain links TRBV2 with TRBJ2-1; 8 nucleotides agree with TRBD2. This sequence was found in a man between 45 and 60 years old with COVID-19, enrolled during active disease. Source material: peripheral blood. CDR3 loop: CASSERPLFRAGGDNEQFF. The CDR3 DNA follows: TGTGCCAGCAGTGAAAGGCCCCTTTTCCGGGCGGGAGGAGACAATGAGCAGTTCTTC. The entire variable domain, with the rest obtained from reference TRBV2 and TRBJ2-1, is as follows: EPEVTQTPSHQVTQMGQEVILRCVPISNHLYFYWYRQILGQKVEFLVSFYNNEISEKSEIFDDQFSVERPDGSNFTLKIRSTKLEDSAMYFCASSERPLFRAGGDNEQFFGPGTRLTVL.